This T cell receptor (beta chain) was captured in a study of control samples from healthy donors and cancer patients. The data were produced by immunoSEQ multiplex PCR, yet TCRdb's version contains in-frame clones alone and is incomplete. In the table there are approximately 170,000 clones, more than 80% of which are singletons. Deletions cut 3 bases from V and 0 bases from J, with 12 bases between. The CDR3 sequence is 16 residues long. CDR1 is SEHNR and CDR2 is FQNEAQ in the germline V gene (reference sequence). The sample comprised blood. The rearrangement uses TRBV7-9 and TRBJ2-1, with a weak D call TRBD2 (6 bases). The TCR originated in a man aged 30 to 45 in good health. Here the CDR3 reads CASSLISGTSYNEQFF. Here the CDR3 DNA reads TGTGCCAGCAGCTTGATTAGCGGTACCTCCTACAATGAGCAGTTCTTC.